Listed here is a single T cell receptor beta chain. Its antigen is as yet unknown. This entry belongs to a study of CD8+CD57+ T cells in acquired aplastic anemia. Using genomic DNA as the template, TCR beta VDJ and CDR3 profiling was carried out. A single record per CDR3 protein comes from TCRdb applying MiXCR to the reads. The profile shows some 140,000 distinct CDR3 sequences, 41% of them singletons. Study-wide results and limits: The study identified twenty-nine CD8+ CDR3 sequences shared by patients and controls.

Per germline, CDR1 SQVTM and CDR2 ANQGSEA. CDR3 length equals 13 residues. Trimming cost V 7 bases and J 11 bases, with 23 bases left between them. Sequenced material: sorted CD4+, CD8+, or CD8+CD57+ T cells (not recorded which) from PBMCs. This sequence joins TRBV29-1 and TRBJ1-1, with D perhaps matching TRBD1 (5 bases). This TCR was sampled from a human donor in good health, serving as a control. The CDR3 spells CSANRFSGIGAFF. CDR3 DNA: TGCAGCGCCAACAGGTTTAGCGGGATCGGGGCTTTCTTT.